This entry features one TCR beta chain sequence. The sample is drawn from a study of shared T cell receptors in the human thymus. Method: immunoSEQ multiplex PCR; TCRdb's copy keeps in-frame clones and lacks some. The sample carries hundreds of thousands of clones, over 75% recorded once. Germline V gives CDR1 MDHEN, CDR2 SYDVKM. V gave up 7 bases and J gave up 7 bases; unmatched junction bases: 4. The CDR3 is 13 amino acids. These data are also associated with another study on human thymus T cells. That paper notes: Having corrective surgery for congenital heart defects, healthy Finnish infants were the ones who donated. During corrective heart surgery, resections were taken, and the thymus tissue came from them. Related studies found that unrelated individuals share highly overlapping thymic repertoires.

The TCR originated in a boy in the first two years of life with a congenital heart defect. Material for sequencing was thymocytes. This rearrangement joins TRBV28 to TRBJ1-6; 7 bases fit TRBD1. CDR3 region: CASTTTGNSPLHF. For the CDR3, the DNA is TGTGCCAGCACCACGACAGGGAATTCACCCCTCCACTTT.